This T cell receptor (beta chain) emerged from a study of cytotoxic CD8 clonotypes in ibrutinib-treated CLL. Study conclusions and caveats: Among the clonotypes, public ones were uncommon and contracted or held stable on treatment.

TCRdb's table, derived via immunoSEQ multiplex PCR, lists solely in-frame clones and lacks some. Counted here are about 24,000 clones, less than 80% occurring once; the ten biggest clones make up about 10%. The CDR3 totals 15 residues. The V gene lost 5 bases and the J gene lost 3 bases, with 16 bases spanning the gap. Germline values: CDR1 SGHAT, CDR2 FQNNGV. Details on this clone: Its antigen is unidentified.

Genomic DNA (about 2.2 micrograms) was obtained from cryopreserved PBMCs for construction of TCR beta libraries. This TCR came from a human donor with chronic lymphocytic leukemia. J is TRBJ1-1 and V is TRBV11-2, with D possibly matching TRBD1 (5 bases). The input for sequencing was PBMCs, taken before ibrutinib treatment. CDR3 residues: CASSLTSGEHTEAFF. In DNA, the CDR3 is TGTGCCAGCAGCCTTACCTCGGGGGAGCACACTGAAGCTTTCTTT.